This TCR beta chain was observed in a study of blood T cell repertoires in COVID-19. For the study at large: Both acute and convalescent COVID-19 samples were obtained from the United States, Italy and Spain. T cells, B-cell-depleted T cells, or PBMCs supplied cDNA or gDNA.

This clone was observed a few times. Looked up from germline, CDR1 is MNHEY and CDR2 is SVGEGT. The CDR3 is made up of 16 amino acids. V was clipped by 5 bases and J by 4 bases; unmatched bases: 11. Per the original data handling: Estimation of nucleated cell counts relied on the amplification of reference gene primers. Clones were read by immunoSEQ multiplex PCR, and TCRdb kept only the in-frame ones, dropping some. From that table come the V and J calls and clone size; the DNA was used to work out D and trimming. The sample lists 110,000 to 150,000 clones, 84% seen once, with about 10% in the top ten.

Sequencing input: peripheral blood. The chain couples TRBV6-2 or TRBV6-3 to TRBJ1-2, with 9 bases that match TRBD1. The sequence came from a man between 60 and 70 years old with active or convalescent COVID-19. In DNA, the CDR3 is TGTGCCAGCAGTGACAGGGGGAAATCATATCCCTATGGCTACACCTTC. It is translated as CASSDRGKSYPYGYTF.